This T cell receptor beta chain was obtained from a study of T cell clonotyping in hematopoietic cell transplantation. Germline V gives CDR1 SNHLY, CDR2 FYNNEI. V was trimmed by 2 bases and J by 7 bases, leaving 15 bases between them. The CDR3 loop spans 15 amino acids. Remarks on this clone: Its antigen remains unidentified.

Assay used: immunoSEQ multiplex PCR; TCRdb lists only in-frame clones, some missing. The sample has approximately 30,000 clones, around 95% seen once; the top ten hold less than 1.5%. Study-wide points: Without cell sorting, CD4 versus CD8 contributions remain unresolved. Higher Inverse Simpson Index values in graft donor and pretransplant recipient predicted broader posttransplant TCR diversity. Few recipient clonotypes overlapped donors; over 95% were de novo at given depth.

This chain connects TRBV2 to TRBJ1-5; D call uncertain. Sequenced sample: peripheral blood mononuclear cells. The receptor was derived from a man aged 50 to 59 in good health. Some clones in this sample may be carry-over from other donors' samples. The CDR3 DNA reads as TGTGCCAGCAGTGAACTTGATGGTTTTGGCCAGCCCCAGCATTTT. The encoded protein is CASSELDGFGQPQHF. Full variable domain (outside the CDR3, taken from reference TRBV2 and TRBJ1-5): EPEVTQTPSHQVTQMGQEVILRCVPISNHLYFYWYRQILGQKVEFLVSFYNNEISEKSEIFDDQFSVERPDGSNFTLKIRSTKLEDSAMYFCASSELDGFGQPQHFGDGTRLSIL.